The clone carrying this TCR beta chain was detected many times. More than 9.5 ml fresh peripheral blood yielded the PBMCs. V gave up 5 bases and J gave up 4 bases; unmatched junction bases: 5. Germline CDR1 is SEHNR and CDR2 is FQNEAQ (reference sequence). This CDR3 region has 15 residues. This entry is derived from a study of T cells in Graves' hyperthyroidism and ophthalmopathy. Whole-study context: Specimen type is peripheral blood, collected at initial diagnosis prior to any treatment.

TCR beta CDR3 regions were amplified from RNA transcripts. Initially, a first-round RT-PCR of the TCR CDR3 employed the HTBI primer set. TCRdb redid the calling of the multiplex PCR reads with MiXCR, one entry per CDR3 protein. The table has 390,000 or so distinct CDR3 sequences, about 15% seen once. This chain joins TRBV7-9 and TRBJ2-5; 12 bases are a match to TRBD2. The sequenced sample was blood. The clonotype originates from a man younger than 30 with Graves' ophthalmopathy. The CDR3 is CASSTLAGGRETQYF. The CDR3 DNA is TGTGCCAGCAGCACCCTAGCGGGGGGGAGAGAGACCCAGTACTTC.